These 31 T cell receptor beta chains were all obtained from the same sample, sequenced in a study of blood T cells in healthy people across ages. Then a second PCR, running roughly 7 to 11 cycles, was carried out with a sample-barcoded 5' primer and a J-beta primer mix. TCRdb re-called the 5' RACE reads with MiXCR, one entry per CDR3 protein. The data show approximately 1,700,000 distinct CDR3 sequences, about 39% seen once. The sample consisted of blood. All receptors come from a human donor in good health.

The chain links TRBV7-3 to TRBJ1-1; no firm D call. Per the germline V gene, CDR1 is SGHTA and CDR2 is FQGTGA. V was trimmed by 3 bases and J by 2 bases, leaving 10 bases between them. The CDR3 contains 14 residues. CDR3 nucleotides: TGTGCCAGCAGCTTTACGGCGGGAAACACTGAAGCTTTCTTT. Its protein is CASSFTAGNTEAFF.

This clonotype was detected only a few times. The chain links TRBV5-1 to TRBJ2-3; the match to TRBD1 covers 7 bases. Germline CDR1 is SGHRS and CDR2 is YFSETQ. After removal of 6 bases from V and 2 bases from J, the junction contained 6 bases not matched to a gene. CDR3 length equals 14 residues. This chain's CDR3 is CASTLGTVTDTQYF. CDR3 nucleotide sequence: TGCGCCAGCACCCTCGGGACAGTCACAGATACGCAGTATTTT.

As to this clonotype: Mismatch with germline at one junction end may stem from a read error. The chain has TRBV9 and TRBJ2-6; a possible D gene is TRBD1 (5 bases). The CDR3 has 16 amino acids. CDR1 and CDR2 from the germline V gene are SGDLS and YYNGEE. CDR3 nucleotide sequence: TGTGCCAGCAGCCATACCCCCAATGCTGGGGCCAACGTCCTGGCTTTC. Translating it yields CASSHTPNAGANVLAF.

The chain links TRBV20-1 to TRBJ1-2; 7 nucleotides match TRBD1. Germline V CDR1 and CDR2: DFQATT, SNEGSKA (reference sequence). Losses at the gene ends were 3 bases for V and 0 bases for J; bases not matched to a gene: 7. The CDR3 extends over 15 amino acids. CDR3 sequence reads: CSASDGTAANYGYTF. The CDR3 DNA reads as TGCAGTGCTAGCGATGGGACAGCAGCTAACTATGGCTACACCTTC.

In its sample, this clonotype was seen a few times. The V gene is TRBV7-9, the J gene TRBJ1-2; 8 bases match TRBD1. The CDR3 has 14 residues. Germline CDR1 reads SEHNR; CDR2 reads FQNEAQ (reference sequence). V shed 1 base, J shed 3 bases, and the junction held 1 base outside the gene matches. The CDR3 region is CASSLEQGDYGYTF. The DNA for the CDR3 is TGTGCCAGCAGCTTAGAACAGGGGGACTATGGCTACACCTTC.

The rearrangement uses TRBV6-2 or TRBV6-3 and TRBJ2-2; D is uncertain. The CDR3 consists of 13 residues. Germline V CDR1 and CDR2: MNHEY, SVGEGT. Trimming removed 6 bases from V and 9 bases from J, with 14 bases in between. The CDR3 DNA sequence: TGTGCCAGCAGCGTCACATCCGTCCGGGAGCTGTTTTTT. Protein product: CASSVTSVRELFF.

There are a few counts of this clonotype. The chain recombines TRBV3-1 with TRBJ2-3; D not certain. The CDR3 is made up of 12 amino acids. Germline CDR1 and CDR2: LGHDT and YNNKEL (reference sequence). V dropped 1 base and J dropped 6 bases, with 5 bases sitting between them. This CDR3 is CASSQGDDTQYF. The DNA of the CDR3 is TGTGCCAGCAGCCAAGGAGATGATACGCAGTATTTT.

This clonotype was recorded a few times. The rearrangement uses TRBV7-8 and TRBJ2-7, with a tentative D call TRBD2 (6 bases). Germline V gene lookup returns CDR1 SGHVS and CDR2 FQNEAQ. Trimming shortened V by 4 bases and J by 5 bases, and 18 bases separated the two germline ends. The CDR3 sequence is 15 residues long. CDR3 sequence: CASSSRFGGFHEQYF. CDR3 nucleotides: TGTGCCAGCAGCTCTAGATTCGGGGGTTTCCACGAGCAGTACTTC. The full variable domain, in which reference TRBV7-8 and TRBJ2-7 provide the parts outside the CDR3, is GAGVSQSPRYKVAKRGQDVALRCDPISGHVSLFWYQQALGQGPEFLTYFQNEAQLDKSGLPSDRFFAERPEGSVSTLKIQRTQQEDSAVYLCASSSRFGGFHEQYFGPGTRLTVT.

This clonotype has more than one count but fewer than ten. The chain combines TRBV7-9 with TRBJ2-3; 11 positions agree with TRBD2. Looked up from germline, CDR1 is SEHNR and CDR2 is FQNEAQ (reference sequence). The CDR3 sequence is 16 residues long. The trim removed 3 bases at V and 2 bases at J, leaving 4 bases unmatched. CDR3 nucleotide sequence: TGTGCCAGCAGCTTGCCGACTAGCGGGGACACAGATACGCAGTATTTT. As protein: CASSLPTSGDTDTQYF.

The chain is built from TRBV6-5 and TRBJ2-5; no clear D. Germline CDR1 and CDR2: MNHEY and SVGAGI. The V end lost 6 bases, the J end lost 4 bases, and 21 bases lay between the germline ends. The length of the CDR3 is 16 residues. The DNA of the CDR3 is TGTGCCAGCAGGGGTAACTTTGGACCGGGCGGAGAGACCCAGTACTTC. Encoded protein: CASRGNFGPGGETQYF.

For this clonotype: Just one base apart from a much larger clone, this may be a read error. This chain joins TRBV20-1 and TRBJ2-3, with D maybe TRBD2 (5 bases). The CDR3 extends over 15 amino acids. V dropped 8 bases and J dropped 3 bases, with 21 bases sitting between them. Germline V lookup: CDR1 DFQATT, CDR2 SNEGSKA (reference sequence). In DNA, the CDR3 is TGCAGTACTGGAACCTCACTAGGGATAACAGATACGCAGTATTTT. It is translated as CSTGTSLGITDTQYF.

This clonotype was picked up a small number of times. The chain joins TRBV11-1 to TRBJ2-1; the D gene could be TRBD1 or TRBD2 (5 bases each). Looked up from germline, CDR1 is SGHAT and CDR2 is FQDESV (reference sequence). Trimming removed 0 bases at V and 8 bases at J, with 11 bases between. The CDR3 covers 14 residues. CDR3 region: CASSLALRDHEQFF. CDR3 DNA sequence: TGTGCCAGCAGCTTAGCGCTCAGGGACCATGAGCAGTTCTTC.

This clonotype was seen a handful of times. The rearrangement uses TRBV11-2 and TRBJ2-4, with TRBD2 matching 7 bases. The end of the DNA fits TRBJ2-7 better, so the J call may be wrong. The CDR3 extends over 15 amino acids. CDR1 SGHAT and CDR2 FQNNGV come from the germline V gene. DNA of the CDR3: TGTGCCAGCAGCTTTGACAGCGGGGCCTCCTACGAGCAGTACTTC. This gives the protein CASSFDSGASYEQYF.

The CDR3 DNA sequence: TGCGCCAGCAGCCAAATACAGGGGGCCGGGTACGAGCAGTACTTC. Translation gives CASSQIQGAGYEQYF. The V and J genes are TRBV4-1 and TRBJ2-7; 9 bases align to TRBD1. V dropped 2 bases and J dropped 4; count of bases not matched to a gene: 6. CDR1 is MGHRA, CDR2 YSYEKL, per germline. The CDR3 is 15 residues long.

The chain recombines TRBV20-1 with TRBJ2-1, with TRBD2 matching 10 bases. The germline V gene encodes CDR1 DFQATT and CDR2 SNEGSKA (reference sequence). Trimming took 5 bases from V and 3 from J; bases not matched to a gene: 4. The CDR3 sequence is 14 residues long. The CDR3 nucleotides are TGCAGTGCTCATGGACTAGCGGACTACAATGAGCAGTTCTTC. It specifies CSAHGLADYNEQFF.

The chain couples TRBV29-1 to TRBJ2-5, with 8 positions matching TRBD1. Germline V CDR1 and CDR2: SQVTM, ANQGSEA. V gave up 8 bases and J gave up 3 bases; unmatched junction bases: 8. CDR3 length: 13 residues. CDR3 nucleotide sequence: TGCAGCCTCGGGACAGGTGGGGAAGAGACCCAGTACTTC. Protein: CSLGTGGEETQYF.

The V gene is TRBV11-2, the J gene TRBJ2-5; 9 positions agree with TRBD2. This CDR3 is 15 amino acids long. V trimming: 7 bases; J trimming: 5 bases; junction bases outside the gene matches: 11. The germline gives CDR1 SGHAT, CDR2 FQNNGV. The CDR3 bases are TGTGCCAGCATTCGAGGCGGGGGGGCCTATGAGACCCAGTACTTC. Protein: CASIRGGGAYETQYF. Full variable domain (remainder filled in from reference TRBV11-2 and TRBJ2-5): EAGVAQSPRYKIIEKRQSVAFWCNPISGHATLYWYQQILGQGPKLLIQFQNNGVVDDSQLPKDRFSAERLKGVDSTLKIQPAKLEDSAVYLCASIRGGGAYETQYFGPGTRLLVL.

The rearrangement uses TRBV25-1 and TRBJ2-1; tentatively, D is TRBD1 or TRBD2 (5 bases each). V was trimmed by 5 bases and J by 8 bases, leaving 16 bases between them. Germline loops: CDR1 MGHDK, CDR2 SYGVNS. The CDR3 loop spans 14 amino acids. CDR3 bases: TGTGCCAGCAGTAACGGCATGGGGGACGATGAGCAGTTCTTC. Protein sequence: CASSNGMGDDEQFF.

This clonotype has just a few counts. The chain carries TRBV7-9 and TRBJ2-1; TRBD1 agrees at 7 bases. The trim removed 6 bases at V and 0 bases at J, leaving 8 bases unmatched. CDR3 length equals 16 residues. CDR1 is SEHNR and CDR2 is FQNEAQ in the germline V gene (reference sequence). The CDR3 nucleotides read TGTGCCAGCAGGAAAGGGGGCTGGAGCTCCTACAATGAGCAGTTCTTC. It yields the protein CASRKGGWSSYNEQFF.

The chain links TRBV7-2 to TRBJ1-6; D ambiguous. This CDR3 is 15 amino acids long. Trimming took 1 base from V and 10 from J, leaving 14 bases between them. The V gene's germline CDR1 is SGHTA and CDR2 FQGNSA. CDR3 DNA sequence: TGTGCCAGCAGCTTAGAGAGGGCCCCGGGATCACCCCTCCACTTT. Amino acids: CASSLERAPGSPLHF.

The CDR3 sequence is CASSALRTGPPNYGYTF. The CDR3 region has the DNA TGTGCCAGCAGCGCCTTGAGGACAGGGCCTCCTAACTATGGCTACACCTTC. The chain links TRBV28 to TRBJ1-2; TRBD1 agrees at 8 bases. The CDR3 covers 17 residues. With V trimmed by 6 bases and J by 0 bases, 12 bases remained unmatched. The germline gives CDR1 MDHEN, CDR2 SYDVKM.

V is TRBV12-3 or TRBV12-4 and J is TRBJ1-5, with D unclear. The V and J ends lost 3 bases and 12 bases respectively, with 9 bases between them. The CDR3 has 11 amino acids. The CDR3: CASSFRTLQHF. The CDR3 DNA reads as TGTGCCAGCAGTTTCAGGACTCTCCAGCATTTT.

This CDR3 reads CASSTPRGGYGYTF. Here the CDR3 DNA reads TGTGCCAGCAGTACCCCTCGGGGGGGATATGGCTACACCTTC. The chain couples TRBV6-5 to TRBJ1-2, with D perhaps TRBD1 (5 bases). Trimming removed 5 bases from V and 5 bases from J, with 15 bases in between. The CDR3 consists of 14 residues. Germline V CDR1 and CDR2: MNHEY, SVGAGI.

This clonotype was picked up a small number of times. The chain is built from TRBV7-9 and TRBJ2-7, with D tentatively TRBD1 (5 bases). CDR1 SEHNR and CDR2 FQNEAQ come from the germline V gene (reference sequence). The V gene lost 4 bases and the J gene lost 7 bases, with 23 bases spanning the gap. This CDR3 is built from 16 residues. The CDR3 nucleotides are TGTGCCAGCAGCTCCCCATGGGTTGGGGCTTACAATGAGCAGTACTTC. It specifies CASSSPWVGAYNEQYF.

As concerns this clonotype: Since a much larger clone is just one base distant, this may be a read error. This rearrangement joins TRBV7-2 to TRBJ2-5; 7 nucleotides match TRBD1. There are 14 residues in the CDR3. After removal of 5 bases from V and 0 bases from J, the junction contained 3 bases not matched to a gene. The germline CDR1 and CDR2 sequences are SGHTA and FQGNSA. The CDR3: CASSRGQNQETQYF. CDR3 nucleotide sequence: TGTGCCAGCAGCCGGGGACAGAACCAAGAGACCCAGTACTTC.

This clonotype appeared a few times. The rearrangement joins TRBV5-1 to TRBJ2-2; the D gene could be TRBD1 or TRBD2 (5 bases each). CDR3 size: 14 residues. In germline, CDR1 is SGHRS, CDR2 YFSETQ. V shed 5 bases and J shed 0 bases, with 8 bases lying between them. CDR3 sequence reads: CASRGDTNTGELFF. Here the CDR3 DNA reads TGCGCCAGCAGGGGGGATACGAACACCGGGGAGCTGTTTTTT.

The chain links TRBV12-3 or TRBV12-4 to TRBJ1-2, with D tentatively TRBD1 (6 bases). The CDR3 covers 13 residues. Trimming cost V 2 bases and J 8 bases, with 12 bases left between them. As DNA, the CDR3 is TGTGCCAGCAGTTTATCGGACAGTGGCGGCTACACCTTC. This encodes CASSLSDSGGYTF.

This clonotype was counted only a few times. The chain carries TRBV5-5 and TRBJ2-7; no firm D call. The CDR3 contains 15 residues. Trimming took off 4 bases at V and 0 bases at J, with 14 bases between the two ends. Germline assignment: CDR1 SGHKS and CDR2 YYEKEE (reference sequence). CDR3 sequence: CASSPITQNSYEQYF. In nucleotides, the CDR3 is TGTGCCAGCAGCCCGATAACACAGAACTCCTACGAGCAGTACTTC.

This clonotype was detected a few times. This chain uses TRBV6-2 or TRBV6-3 with TRBJ2-1; tentatively, D is TRBD2 (5 bases). Trimming removed 2 bases from V and 2 bases from J, with 13 bases in between. Per germline, CDR1 MNHEY and CDR2 SVGEGT. The CDR3 runs 16 residues. CDR3 protein: CASSYRGYNTYNEQFF. DNA for the CDR3: TGTGCCAGCAGTTACAGAGGGTACAACACCTACAATGAGCAGTTCTTC.

Details on this clonotype: One base away lies a much larger clone, so this may be a sequencing read error. The chain uses TRBV29-1 and TRBJ2-1; D ambiguous. Germline V gene data show CDR1 as SQVTM and CDR2 as ANQGSEA. The CDR3 contains 13 residues. This CDR3 is CSVDPNSYNEQVF. The DNA for the CDR3 is TGCAGCGTTGATCCCAATTCCTACAATGAGCAGGTCTTC.

This chain uses TRBV12-3 or TRBV12-4 with TRBJ1-1; tentative D call: TRBD1 (5 bases). The ends were cut back, 6 bases at V and 5 bases at J, with 25 bases in the middle. The CDR3 length is 17 residues. CDR3 bases: TGTGCCAGCAGCCTAAAGGGGTCGGAGGGAAGTGGGACTGAAGCTTTCTTT. Residues: CASSLKGSEGSGTEAFF.